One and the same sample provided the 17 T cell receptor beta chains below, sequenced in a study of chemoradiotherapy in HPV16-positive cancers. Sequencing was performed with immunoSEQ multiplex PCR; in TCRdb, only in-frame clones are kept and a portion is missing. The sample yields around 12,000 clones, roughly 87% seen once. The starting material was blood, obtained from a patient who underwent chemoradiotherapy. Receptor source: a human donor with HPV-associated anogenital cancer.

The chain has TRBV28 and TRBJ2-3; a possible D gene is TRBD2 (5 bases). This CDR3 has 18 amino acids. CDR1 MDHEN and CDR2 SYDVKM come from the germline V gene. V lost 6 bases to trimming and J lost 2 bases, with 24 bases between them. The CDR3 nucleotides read TGTGCCAGCAGCCAGCTAGGAGGAGGCGACCTTTCCACAGATACGCAGTATTTT. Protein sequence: CASSQLGGGDLSTDTQYF.

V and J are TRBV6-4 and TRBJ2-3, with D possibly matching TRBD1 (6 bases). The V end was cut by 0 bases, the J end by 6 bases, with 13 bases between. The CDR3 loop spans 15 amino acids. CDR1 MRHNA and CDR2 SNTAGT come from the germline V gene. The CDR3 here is CASSDSRGSSDTQYF. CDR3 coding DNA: TGTGCCAGCAGTGACTCTAGGGGGTCATCCGATACGCAGTATTTT.

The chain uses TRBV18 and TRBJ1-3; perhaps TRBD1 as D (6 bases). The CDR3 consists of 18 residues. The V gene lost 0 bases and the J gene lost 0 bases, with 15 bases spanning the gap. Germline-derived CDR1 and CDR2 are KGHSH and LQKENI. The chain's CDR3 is CASSPPQGRRLSGNTIYF. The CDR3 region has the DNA TGTGCCAGCTCACCACCGCAGGGGAGGCGGCTCTCTGGAAACACCATATATTTT.

Here the CDR3 reads CASSQDRGNYGYTF. The CDR3 bases are TGTGCCAGCAGCCAAGACAGGGGTAACTATGGCTACACCTTC. J is TRBJ1-2 and V is TRBV14; TRBD1 is a possible D gene (6 bases). Trimming removed 0 bases at V and 1 base at J, with 6 bases between. Germline values: CDR1 SGHDN, CDR2 FVKESK. CDR3 length: 14 amino acids.

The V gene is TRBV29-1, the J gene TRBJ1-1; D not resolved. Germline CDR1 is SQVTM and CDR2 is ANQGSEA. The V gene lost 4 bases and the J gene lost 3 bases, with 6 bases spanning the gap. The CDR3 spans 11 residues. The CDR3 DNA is TGCAGCGTTGTTAGATACACTGAAGCTTTCTTT. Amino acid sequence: CSVVRYTEAFF. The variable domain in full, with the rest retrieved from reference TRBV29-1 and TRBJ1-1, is SAVISQKPSRDICQRGTSLTIQCQVDSQVTMMFWYRQQPGQSLTLIATANQGSEATYESGFVIDKFPISRPNLTFSTLTVSNMSPEDSSIYLCSVVRYTEAFFGQGTRLTVV.

DNA of the CDR3: TGTGCCAGCAGTGACTCCGGACAGGGGGCGGAAAAACTGTTTTTT. Translated: CASSDSGQGAEKLFF. The chain employs TRBV2 and TRBJ1-4, with 11 positions matching TRBD1. This CDR3 contains 15 residues. The V gene's germline CDR1 is SNHLY and CDR2 FYNNEI. V was pared by 3 bases and J by 8 bases, with 5 bases of the junction left unmatched.

Written as DNA, the CDR3 is TGCGCCAGCAGCCAAGAGGGCAGGGGGCGCCCTGGAAACACCATATATTTT. It specifies CASSQEGRGRPGNTIYF. This chain connects TRBV4-1 to TRBJ1-3; TRBD1 matches at 8 bases. J gave up 2 bases and V 0 bases, and 6 bases lay outside the gene matches. The CDR3 is 17 amino acids. CDR1 and CDR2 (germline): MGHRA, YSYEKL.

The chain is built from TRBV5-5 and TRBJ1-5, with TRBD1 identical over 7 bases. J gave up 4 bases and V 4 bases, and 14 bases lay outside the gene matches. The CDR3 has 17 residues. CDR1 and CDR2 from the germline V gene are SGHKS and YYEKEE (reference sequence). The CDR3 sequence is CASSPLGRGLINQPQHF. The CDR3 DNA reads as TGTGCCAGCAGCCCCCTCGGAAGGGGGCTAATAAATCAGCCCCAGCATTTT.

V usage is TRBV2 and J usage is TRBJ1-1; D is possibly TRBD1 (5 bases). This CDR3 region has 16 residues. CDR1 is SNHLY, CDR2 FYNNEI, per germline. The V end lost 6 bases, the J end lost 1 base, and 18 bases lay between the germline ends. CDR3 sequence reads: CASRETLGHENTEAFF. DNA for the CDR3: TGTGCCAGCAGAGAGACCCTCGGACACGAGAACACTGAAGCTTTCTTT.

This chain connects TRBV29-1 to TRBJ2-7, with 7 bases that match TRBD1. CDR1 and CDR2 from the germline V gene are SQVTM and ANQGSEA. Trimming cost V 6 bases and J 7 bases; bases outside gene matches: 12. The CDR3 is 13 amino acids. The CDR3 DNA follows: TGCAGCGTGAAGGGGGCCCTTTTGAGTGAGCAGTACTTC. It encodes CSVKGALLSEQYF.

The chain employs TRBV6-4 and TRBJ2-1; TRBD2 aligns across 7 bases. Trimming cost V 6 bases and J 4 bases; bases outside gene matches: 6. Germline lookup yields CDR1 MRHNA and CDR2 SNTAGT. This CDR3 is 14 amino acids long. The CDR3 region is CASSPGGSYNEQFF. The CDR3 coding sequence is TGTGCCAGCAGCCCGGGGGGTTCTTACAATGAGCAGTTCTTC.

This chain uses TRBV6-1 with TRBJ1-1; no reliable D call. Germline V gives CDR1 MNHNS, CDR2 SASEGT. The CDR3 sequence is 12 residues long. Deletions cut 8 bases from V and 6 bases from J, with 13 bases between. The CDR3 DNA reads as TGTGCCAGCTCGGCGGGCATCGCTGAAGCTTTCTTT. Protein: CASSAGIAEAFF.

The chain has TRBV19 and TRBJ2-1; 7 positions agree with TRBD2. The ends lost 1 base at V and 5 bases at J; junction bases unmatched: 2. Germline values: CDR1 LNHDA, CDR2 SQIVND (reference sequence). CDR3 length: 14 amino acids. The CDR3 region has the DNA TGTGCCAGTAGTATAGGGGGAGGGGACAATGAGCAGTTCTTC. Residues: CASSIGGGDNEQFF.

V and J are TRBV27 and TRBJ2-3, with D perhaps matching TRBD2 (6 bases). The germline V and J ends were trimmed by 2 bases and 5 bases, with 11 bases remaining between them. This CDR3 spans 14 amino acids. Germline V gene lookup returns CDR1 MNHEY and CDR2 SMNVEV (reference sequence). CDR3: CASSLGGMGDTQYF. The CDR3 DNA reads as TGTGCCAGCAGTTTAGGCGGGATGGGAGATACGCAGTATTTT.

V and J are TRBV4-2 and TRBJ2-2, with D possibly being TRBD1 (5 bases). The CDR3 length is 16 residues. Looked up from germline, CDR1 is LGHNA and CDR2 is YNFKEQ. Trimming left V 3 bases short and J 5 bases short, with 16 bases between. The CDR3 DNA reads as TGTGCCAGCAGCCATGTCCAGGGCTTTGGTACCGGGGAGCTGTTTTTT. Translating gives CASSHVQGFGTGELFF.

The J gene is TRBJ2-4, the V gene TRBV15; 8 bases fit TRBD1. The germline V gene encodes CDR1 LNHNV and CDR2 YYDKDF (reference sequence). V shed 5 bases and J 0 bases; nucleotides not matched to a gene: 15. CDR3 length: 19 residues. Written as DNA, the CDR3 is TGTGCCACCAGCGAAGACCGGGACAGGCTAACGCAAGCCAAAAACATTCAGTACTTC. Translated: CATSEDRDRLTQAKNIQYF.

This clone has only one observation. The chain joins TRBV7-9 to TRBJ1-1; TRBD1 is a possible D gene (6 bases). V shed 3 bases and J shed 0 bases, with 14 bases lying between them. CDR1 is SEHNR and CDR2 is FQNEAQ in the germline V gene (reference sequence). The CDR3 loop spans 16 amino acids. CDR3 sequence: CASSFIRGRLNTEAFF. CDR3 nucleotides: TGTGCCAGCAGCTTTATTAGGGGGAGGTTGAACACTGAAGCTTTCTTT.